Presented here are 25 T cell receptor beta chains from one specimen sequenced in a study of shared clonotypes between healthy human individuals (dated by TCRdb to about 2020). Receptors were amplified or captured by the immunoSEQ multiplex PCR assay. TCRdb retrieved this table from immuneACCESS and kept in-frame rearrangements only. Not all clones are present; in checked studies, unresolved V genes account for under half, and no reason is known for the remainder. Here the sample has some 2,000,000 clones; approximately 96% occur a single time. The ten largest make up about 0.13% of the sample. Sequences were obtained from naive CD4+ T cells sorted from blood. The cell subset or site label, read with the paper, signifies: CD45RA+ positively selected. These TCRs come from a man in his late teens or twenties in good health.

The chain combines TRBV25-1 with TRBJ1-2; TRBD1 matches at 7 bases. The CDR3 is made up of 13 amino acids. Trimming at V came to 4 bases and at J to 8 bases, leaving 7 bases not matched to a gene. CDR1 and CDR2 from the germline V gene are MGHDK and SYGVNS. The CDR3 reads CASSVTGEYGYTF. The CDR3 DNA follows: TGTGCCAGCAGTGTCACAGGGGAATACGGCTACACCTTC.

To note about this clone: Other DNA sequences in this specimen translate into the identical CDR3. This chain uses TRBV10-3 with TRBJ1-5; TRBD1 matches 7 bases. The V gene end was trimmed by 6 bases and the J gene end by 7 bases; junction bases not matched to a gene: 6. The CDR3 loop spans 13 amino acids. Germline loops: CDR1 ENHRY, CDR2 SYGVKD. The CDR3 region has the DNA TGTGCCATCAGCTTCGACAGGGCCCAGCCCCAGCATTTT. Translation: CAISFDRAQPQHF.

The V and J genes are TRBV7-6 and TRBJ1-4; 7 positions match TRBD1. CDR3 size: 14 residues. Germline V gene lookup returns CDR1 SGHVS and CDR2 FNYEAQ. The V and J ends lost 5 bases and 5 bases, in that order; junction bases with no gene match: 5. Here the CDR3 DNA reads TGTGCCAGCAGCGCAGAGACAGGGAATGAAAAACTGTTTTTT. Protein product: CASSAETGNEKLFF.

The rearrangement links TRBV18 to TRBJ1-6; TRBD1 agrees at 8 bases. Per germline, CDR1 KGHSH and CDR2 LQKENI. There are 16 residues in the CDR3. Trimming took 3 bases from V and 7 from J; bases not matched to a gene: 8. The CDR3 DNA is TGTGCCAGCTCACCCCTGGACAGGGCTCAGAATTCACCCCTCCACTTT. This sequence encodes CASSPLDRAQNSPLHF. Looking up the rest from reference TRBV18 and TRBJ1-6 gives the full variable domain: NAGVMQNPRHLVRRRGQEARLRCSPMKGHSHVYWYRQLPEEGLKFMVYLQKENIIDESGMPKERFSAEFPKEGPSILRIQQVVRGDSAAYFCASSPLDRAQNSPLHFGNGTRLTVT.

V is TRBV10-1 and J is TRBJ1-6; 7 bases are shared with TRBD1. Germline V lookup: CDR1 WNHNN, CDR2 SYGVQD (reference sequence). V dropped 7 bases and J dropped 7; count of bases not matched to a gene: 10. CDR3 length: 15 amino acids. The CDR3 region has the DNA TGCGCCAGCACGAATCAGGGCAGGGGGAATTCACCCCTCCACTTT. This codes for CASTNQGRGNSPLHF.

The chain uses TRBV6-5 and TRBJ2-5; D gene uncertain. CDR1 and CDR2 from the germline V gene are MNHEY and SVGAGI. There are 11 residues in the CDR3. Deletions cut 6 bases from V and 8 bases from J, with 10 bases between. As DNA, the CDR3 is TGTGCCAGCAGCGATATAACAACCCAGTACTTC. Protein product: CASSDITTQYF.

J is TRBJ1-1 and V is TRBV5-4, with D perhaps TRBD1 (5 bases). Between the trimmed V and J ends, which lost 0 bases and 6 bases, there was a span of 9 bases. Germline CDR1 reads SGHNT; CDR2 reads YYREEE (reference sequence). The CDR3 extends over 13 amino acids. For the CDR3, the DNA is TGTGCCAGCAGCTTGGTGGGGGTTTCTGAAGCTTTCTTT. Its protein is CASSLVGVSEAFF.

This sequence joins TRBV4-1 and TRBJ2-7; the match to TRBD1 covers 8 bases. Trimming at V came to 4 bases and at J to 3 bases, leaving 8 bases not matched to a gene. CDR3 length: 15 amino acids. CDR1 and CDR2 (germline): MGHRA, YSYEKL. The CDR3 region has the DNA TGCGCCAGCAGCCCTGACAGGGGACGTTTCTACGAGCAGTACTTC. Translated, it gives CASSPDRGRFYEQYF.

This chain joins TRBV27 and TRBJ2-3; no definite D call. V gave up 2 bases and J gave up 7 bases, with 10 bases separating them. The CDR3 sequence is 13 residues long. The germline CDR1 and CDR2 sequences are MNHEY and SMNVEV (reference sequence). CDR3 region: CASSLRVINTQYF. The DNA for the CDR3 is TGTGCCAGCAGTTTAAGGGTTATCAATACGCAGTATTTT.

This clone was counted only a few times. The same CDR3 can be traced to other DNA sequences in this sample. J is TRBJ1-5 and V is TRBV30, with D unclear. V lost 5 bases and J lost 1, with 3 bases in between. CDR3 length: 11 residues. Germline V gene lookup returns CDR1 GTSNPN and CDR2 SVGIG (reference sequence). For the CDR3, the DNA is TGTGCCTGGGGAAGCAATCAGCCCCAGCATTTT. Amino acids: CAWGSNQPQHF. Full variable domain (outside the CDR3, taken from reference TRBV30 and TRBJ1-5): SQTIHQWPATLVQPVGSPLSLECTVEGTSNPNLYWYRQAAGRGLQLLFYSVGIGQISSEVPQNLSASRPQDRQFILSSKKLLLSDSGFYLCAWGSNQPQHFGDGTRLSIL.

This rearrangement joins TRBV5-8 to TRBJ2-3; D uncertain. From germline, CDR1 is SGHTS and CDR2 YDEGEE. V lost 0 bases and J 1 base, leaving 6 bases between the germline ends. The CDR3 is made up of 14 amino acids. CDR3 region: CASSLGRRTDTQYF. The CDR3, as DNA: TGTGCCAGCAGCTTGGGTCGGCGCACAGATACGCAGTATTTT.

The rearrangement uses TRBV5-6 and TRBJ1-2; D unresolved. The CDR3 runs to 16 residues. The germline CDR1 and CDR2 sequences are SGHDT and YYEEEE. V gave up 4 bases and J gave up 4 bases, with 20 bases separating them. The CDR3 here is CASSRLTGEISYGYTF. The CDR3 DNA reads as TGTGCCAGCAGCCGACTGACGGGAGAGATAAGCTATGGCTACACCTTC.

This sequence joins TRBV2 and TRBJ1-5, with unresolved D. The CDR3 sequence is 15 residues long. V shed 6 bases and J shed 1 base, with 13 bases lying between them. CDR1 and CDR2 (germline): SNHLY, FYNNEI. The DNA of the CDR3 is TGTGCCAGCAGACAACAAGGAGGCAGCAATCAGCCCCAGCATTTT. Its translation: CASRQQGGSNQPQHF.

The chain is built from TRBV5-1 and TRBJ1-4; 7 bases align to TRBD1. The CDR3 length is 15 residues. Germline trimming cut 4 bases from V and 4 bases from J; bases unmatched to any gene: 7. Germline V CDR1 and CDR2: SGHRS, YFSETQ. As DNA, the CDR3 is TGCGCCAGCAGCCTAGGGACAGCCATTAATGAAAAACTGTTTTTT. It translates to CASSLGTAINEKLFF.

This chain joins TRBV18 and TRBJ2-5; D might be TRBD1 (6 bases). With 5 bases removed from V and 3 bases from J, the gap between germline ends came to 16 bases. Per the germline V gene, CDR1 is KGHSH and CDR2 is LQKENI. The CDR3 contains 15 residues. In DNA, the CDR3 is TGTGCCAGCTCATCGTTCACAGGGACGGAAGAGACCCAGTACTTC. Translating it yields CASSSFTGTEETQYF. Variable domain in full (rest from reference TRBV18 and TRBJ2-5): NAGVMQNPRHLVRRRGQEARLRCSPMKGHSHVYWYRQLPEEGLKFMVYLQKENIIDESGMPKERFSAEFPKEGPSILRIQQVVRGDSAAYFCASSSFTGTEETQYFGPGTRLLVL.

The CDR3 nucleotides are TGTGCCAGCAGCTTGGATGGGGGGTACGGGAGGCCGAACTACGAGCAGTACTTC. Translating it yields CASSLDGGYGRPNYEQYF. The J gene is TRBJ2-7, the V gene TRBV5-8; the match to TRBD2 covers 7 bases. With 0 bases clipped from V and 3 bases from J, the junction kept 15 bases outside the gene matches. CDR1 and CDR2 from the germline V gene are SGHTS and YDEGEE. The CDR3 contains 18 residues.

In DNA form, the CDR3 reads TGTGCCAGCAGCGCCACCGGGGACCTGGGAGCTTTCTTT. This gives the protein CASSATGDLGAFF. This rearrangement joins TRBV7-2 to TRBJ1-1; TRBD1 is a possible D gene (5 bases). The V end lost 5 bases, the J end lost 10 bases, and 17 bases lay between the germline ends. The germline V gene has CDR1 SGHTA and CDR2 FQGNSA. This CDR3 has 13 residues.

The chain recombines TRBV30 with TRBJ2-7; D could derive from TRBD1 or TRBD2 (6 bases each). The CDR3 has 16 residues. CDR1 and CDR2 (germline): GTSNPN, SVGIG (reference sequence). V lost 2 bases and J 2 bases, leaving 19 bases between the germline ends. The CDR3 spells CAWSLPGGGLPYEQYF. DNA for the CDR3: TGTGCCTGGAGTCTCCCCGGGGGCGGTTTGCCCTACGAGCAGTACTTC.

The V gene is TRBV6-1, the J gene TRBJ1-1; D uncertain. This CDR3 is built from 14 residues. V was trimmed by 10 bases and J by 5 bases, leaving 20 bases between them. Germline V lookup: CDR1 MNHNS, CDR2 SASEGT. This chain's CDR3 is CATPRGVSGTEAFF. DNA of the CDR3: TGTGCCACCCCGAGAGGTGTTTCGGGAACTGAAGCTTTCTTT.

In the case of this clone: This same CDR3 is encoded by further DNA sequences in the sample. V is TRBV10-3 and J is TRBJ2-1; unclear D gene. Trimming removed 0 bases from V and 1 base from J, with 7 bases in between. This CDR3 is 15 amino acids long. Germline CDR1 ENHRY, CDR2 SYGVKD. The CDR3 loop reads CAISESGGSYNEQFF. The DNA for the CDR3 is TGTGCCATCAGTGAGTCCGGCGGATCCTACAATGAGCAGTTCTTC.

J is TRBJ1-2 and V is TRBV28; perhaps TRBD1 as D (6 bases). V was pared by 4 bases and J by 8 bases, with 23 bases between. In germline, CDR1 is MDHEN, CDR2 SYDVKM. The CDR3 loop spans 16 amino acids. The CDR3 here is CASSSRIQGPGIGYTF. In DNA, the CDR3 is TGTGCCAGCAGTTCGCGGATCCAGGGGCCCGGAATAGGCTACACCTTC.

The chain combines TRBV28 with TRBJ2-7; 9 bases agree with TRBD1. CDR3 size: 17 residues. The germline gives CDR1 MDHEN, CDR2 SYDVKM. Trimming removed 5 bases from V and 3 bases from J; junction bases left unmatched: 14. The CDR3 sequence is CASSPSTSWTGDYEQYF. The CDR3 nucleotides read TGTGCCAGCAGTCCATCAACGTCCTGGACAGGGGACTACGAGCAGTACTTC.

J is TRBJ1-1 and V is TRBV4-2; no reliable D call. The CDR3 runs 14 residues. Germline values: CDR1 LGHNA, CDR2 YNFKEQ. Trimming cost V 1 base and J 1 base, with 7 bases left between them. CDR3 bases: TGTGCCAGCAGCCAAGGCGAGGGGAACACTGAAGCTTTCTTT. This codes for CASSQGEGNTEAFF.

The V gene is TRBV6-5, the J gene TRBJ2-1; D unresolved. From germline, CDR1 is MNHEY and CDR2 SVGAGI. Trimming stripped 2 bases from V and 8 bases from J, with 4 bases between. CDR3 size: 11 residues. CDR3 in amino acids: CASSYGDEQFF. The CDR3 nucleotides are TGTGCCAGCAGTTACGGTGATGAGCAGTTCTTC.

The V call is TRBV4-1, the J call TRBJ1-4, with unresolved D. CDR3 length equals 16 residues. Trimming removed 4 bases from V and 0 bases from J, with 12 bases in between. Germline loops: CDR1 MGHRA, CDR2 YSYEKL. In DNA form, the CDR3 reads TGCGCCAGCAGCCGCCTTATTACCGCAACTAATGAAAAACTGTTTTTT. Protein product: CASSRLITATNEKLFF.